Shown below are 3 T cell receptor beta chains from a single sample sequenced in a study of T cell responses to AZD1222 COVID-19 vaccine. Profiling relied on immunoSEQ multiplex PCR, and the TCRdb table lists in-frame clones only, not all of them. In the table there are some 110,000 clones, about 91% of which are singletons. The sample consisted of peripheral blood, taken on day 0 of AZD1222 vaccination. Receptors were obtained from an adult in good health.

The chain carries TRBV28 and TRBJ1-5; D is possibly TRBD1 (5 bases). V lost 7 bases and J lost 4, with 20 bases in between. The germline V gene encodes CDR1 MDHEN and CDR2 SYDVKM. This CDR3 has 16 amino acids. CDR3 residues: CASTLGGNRINQPQHF. The CDR3 DNA follows: TGTGCCAGCACCCTTGGGGGAAATCGGATTAATCAGCCCCAGCATTTT.

The V call is TRBV11-2, the J call TRBJ1-3; perhaps TRBD1 as D (6 bases). CDR3 length equals 16 residues. V was pared by 4 bases and J by 4 bases, with 17 bases between. Germline CDR1 SGHAT, CDR2 FQNNGV. CDR3 in DNA: TGTGCCAGCAGCTCCTTCTTTAGGACAGTCGGAAACACCATATATTTT. This translates into CASSSFFRTVGNTIYF. Drawing the rest from reference TRBV11-2 and TRBJ1-3, the complete variable domain is EAGVAQSPRYKIIEKRQSVAFWCNPISGHATLYWYQQILGQGPKLLIQFQNNGVVDDSQLPKDRFSAERLKGVDSTLKIQPAKLEDSAVYLCASSSFFRTVGNTIYFGEGSWLTVV.

The J gene is TRBJ1-1, the V gene TRBV12-5, with 9 positions matching TRBD1. V shed 6 bases and J 3 bases; nucleotides not matched to a gene: 2. The length of the CDR3 is 13 residues. Germline CDR1 is LGHNT and CDR2 is FRNRAP. As DNA, the CDR3 is TGTGCTAGTGGGGGGGACAGGGACACTGAAGCTTTCTTT. It encodes CASGGDRDTEAFF.